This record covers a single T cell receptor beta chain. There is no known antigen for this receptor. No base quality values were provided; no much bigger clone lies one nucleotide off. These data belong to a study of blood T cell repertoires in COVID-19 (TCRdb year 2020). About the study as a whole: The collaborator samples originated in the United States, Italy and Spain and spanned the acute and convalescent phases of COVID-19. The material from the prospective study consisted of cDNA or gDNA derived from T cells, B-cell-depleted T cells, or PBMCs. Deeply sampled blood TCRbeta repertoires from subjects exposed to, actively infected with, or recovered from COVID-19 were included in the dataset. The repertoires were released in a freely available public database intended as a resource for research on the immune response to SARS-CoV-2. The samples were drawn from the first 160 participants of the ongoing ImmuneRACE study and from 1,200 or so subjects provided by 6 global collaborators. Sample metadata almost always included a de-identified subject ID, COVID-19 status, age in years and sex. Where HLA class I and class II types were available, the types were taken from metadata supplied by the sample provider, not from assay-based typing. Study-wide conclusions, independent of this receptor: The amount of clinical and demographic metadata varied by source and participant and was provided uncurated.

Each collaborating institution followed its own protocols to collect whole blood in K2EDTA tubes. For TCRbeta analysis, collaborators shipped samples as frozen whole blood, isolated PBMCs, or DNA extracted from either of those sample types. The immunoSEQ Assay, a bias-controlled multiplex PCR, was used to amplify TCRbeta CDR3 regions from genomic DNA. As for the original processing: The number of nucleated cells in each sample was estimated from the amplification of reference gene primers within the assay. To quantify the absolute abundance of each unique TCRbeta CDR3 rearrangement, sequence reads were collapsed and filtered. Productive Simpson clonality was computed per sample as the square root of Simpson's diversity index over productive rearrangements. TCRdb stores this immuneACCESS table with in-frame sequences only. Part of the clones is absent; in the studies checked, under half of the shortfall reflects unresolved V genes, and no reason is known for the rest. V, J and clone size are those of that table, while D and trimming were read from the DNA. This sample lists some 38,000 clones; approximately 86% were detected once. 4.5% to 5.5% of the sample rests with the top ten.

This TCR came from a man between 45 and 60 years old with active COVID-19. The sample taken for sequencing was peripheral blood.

The sequenced DNA: TGCGCCAGCAGCTCGACAGTATCCTACGAGCAGTACTTC. Its protein product is CASSSTVSYEQYF. The sequence is built from TRBV4-1 and TRBJ2-7, with TRBD1 tentatively as D gene (5 bases match). Taken from the germline V gene, the CDR1 and CDR2 loops are MGHRA and YSYEKL. The CDR3 has 13 amino acids, counting the end cysteine and phenylalanine. Here the CDR3 DNA is all that survives: 39 bases in frame from base 1. The germline ends are 9 bases apart after V is trimmed by 5 bases and J by 1 base.